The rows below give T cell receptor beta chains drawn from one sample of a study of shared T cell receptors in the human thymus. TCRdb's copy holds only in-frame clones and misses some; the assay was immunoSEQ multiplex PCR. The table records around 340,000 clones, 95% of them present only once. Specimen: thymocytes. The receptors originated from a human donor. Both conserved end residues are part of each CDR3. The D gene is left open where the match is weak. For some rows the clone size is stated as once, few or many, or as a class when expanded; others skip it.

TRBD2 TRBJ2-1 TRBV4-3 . CASSQGTSGSFNEQFF TGCGCCAGCAGCCAAGGGACTAGCGGGAGTTTCAATGAGCAGTTCTTC
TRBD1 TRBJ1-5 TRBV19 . CASGTGTGNSNQPQHF TGTGCCAGTGGTACCGGGACAGGTAATAGCAATCAGCCCCAGCATTTT
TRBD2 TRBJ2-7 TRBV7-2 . CASSLPPRRGDEQYF TGTGCCAGCAGCTTACCCCCCCGACGGGGGGACGAGCAGTACTTC
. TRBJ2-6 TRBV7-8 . CASSFSGETGTGANVLTF TGTGCCAGCAGCTTTTCGGGGGAGACAGGGACTGGGGCCAACGTCCTGACTTTC
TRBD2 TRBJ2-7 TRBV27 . CASSSPGLAGGGEQYF TGTGCCAGCAGTTCACCGGGACTAGCGGGAGGGGGCGAGCAGTACTTC
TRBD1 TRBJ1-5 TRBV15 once CATSRYCRTGELGHTDQPQHF TGTGCCACCAGCAGATATTGTAGGACAGGGGAGTTGGGTCACACCGATCAGCCCCAGCATTTT
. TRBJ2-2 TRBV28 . CATSDTNTGELFF TGTGCCACCTCGGACACGAACACCGGGGAGCTGTTTTTT
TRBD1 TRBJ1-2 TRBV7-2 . CASSYDRGNYGYTF TGTGCCAGCAGCTACGACAGGGGCAACTATGGCTACACCTTC
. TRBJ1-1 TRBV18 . CASSPGGPTEAFF TGTGCCAGCTCACCAGGTGGTCCCACTGAAGCTTTCTTT
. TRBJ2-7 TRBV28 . CASTEGDGKSYEQYF TGTGCCAGCACCGAAGGTGACGGGAAATCCTACGAGCAGTACTTC
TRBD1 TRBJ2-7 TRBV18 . CASSPGTADQSRCNEQYF TGTGCCAGCTCACCCGGGACAGCTGACCAGTCCCGCTGCAACGAGCAGTACTTC
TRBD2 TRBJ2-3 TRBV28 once CASSLSKQSGRGTDTQYF TGTGCCAGCAGCTTGTCAAAACAAAGCGGGAGAGGCACAGATACGCAGTATTTT
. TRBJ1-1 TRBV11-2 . CASSSPRAGHGLGGIF TGTGCCAGCAGCTCCCCTCGGGCAGGGCACGGCCTGGGAGGGATCTTT
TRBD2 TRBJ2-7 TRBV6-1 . CASTETSGSAEQYF TGTGCCAGCACCGAGACTAGCGGGAGTGCCGAGCAGTACTTC
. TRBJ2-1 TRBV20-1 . CSAKTDEQFF TGCAGTGCTAAGACGGATGAGCAGTTCTTC
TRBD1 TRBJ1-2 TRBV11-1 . CASSSRQGNGYTF TGTGCCAGCAGCTCCAGACAGGGAAATGGCTACACCTTC
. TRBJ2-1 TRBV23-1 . CASSHSPDPRNNEQFF TGCGCCAGCAGTCACTCCCCGGACCCTAGGAACAATGAGCAGTTCTTC
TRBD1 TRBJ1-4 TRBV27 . CASSQDPGGTNEKLFF TGTGCCAGCAGTCAAGATCCAGGGGGAACTAATGAAAAACTGTTTTTT
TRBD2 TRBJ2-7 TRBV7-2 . CASSWGLAGDYEQYF TGTGCCAGCAGCTGGGGACTAGCGGGAGATTACGAGCAGTACTTC
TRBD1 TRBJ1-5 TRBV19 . CASSIHGRGPNQPQHF TGTGCCAGTAGTATTCACGGCAGGGGGCCTAATCAGCCCCAGCATTTT
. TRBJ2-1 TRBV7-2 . CASSWRGQFF TGTGCCAGCAGCTGGAGGGGACAATTCTTC
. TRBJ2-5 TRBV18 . CASSPRGETQYF TGTGCCAGCTCACCACGGGGTGAGACCCAGTACTTC
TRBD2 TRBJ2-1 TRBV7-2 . CASSLGTSGRAFNEQFF TGTGCCAGCAGCCTAGGGACTAGCGGGAGGGCCTTTAATGAGCAGTTCTTC
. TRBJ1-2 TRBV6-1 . CASRYGARRHGYTF TGTGCCAGCCGGTATGGAGCCAGGAGGCATGGCTACACCTTC
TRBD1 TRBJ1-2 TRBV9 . CASSVDRGLDGYTF TGTGCCAGCAGCGTAGACAGGGGGCTGGATGGCTACACCTTC
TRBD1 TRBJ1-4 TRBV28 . CASSEGWTGSAEKLFF TGTGCCAGCAGTGAAGGGTGGACAGGGTCTGCTGAAAAACTGTTTTTT
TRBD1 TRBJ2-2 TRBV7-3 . CASSLAPTETGVAGELFF TGTGCCAGCAGCTTGGCCCCCACCGAGACAGGGGTGGCCGGGGAGCTGTTTTTT
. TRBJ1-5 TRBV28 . CASSSTGPRNQPQHF TGTGCCAGCAGTTCGACAGGACCCCGCAATCAGCCCCAGCATTTT
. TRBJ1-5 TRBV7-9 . CASSLVLATGLQPQHF TGTGCCAGCAGCTTAGTTTTGGCGACGGGGCTTCAGCCCCAGCATTTT